The 11 T cell receptor beta chains presented below share a single source sample, sequenced in a study of T cells in tumors after PD-1 blockade. The repertoire was sequenced with immunoSEQ multiplex PCR; TCRdb's copy has only in-frame clones and lacks some. The data hold roughly 49,000 clones, with roughly 80% observed a single time. Sequences were derived from PBMCs, sampled before anti-PD-1 treatment. The origin of the receptors is a human donor with basal cell carcinoma.

The chain is built from TRBV30 and TRBJ2-1, with TRBD1 matching over 7 bases. J lost 3 bases, V lost 3 bases, and 5 bases had no gene match. Germline assignment: CDR1 GTSNPN and CDR2 SVGIG (reference sequence). The CDR3 length is 14 residues. This chain's CDR3 is CAWRSTGFYNEQFF. CDR3 coding DNA: TGTGCCTGGAGATCGACAGGGTTCTACAATGAGCAGTTCTTC.

The genes are TRBV15 and TRBJ1-2; D perhaps matches TRBD1 (5 bases). The CDR3 loop spans 15 amino acids. Germline V gene lookup returns CDR1 LNHNV and CDR2 YYDKDF (reference sequence). The V end lost 0 bases, the J end lost 4 bases, and 12 bases lay between the germline ends. The CDR3 here is CATSRDVEGSYGYTF. In nucleotides, the CDR3 is TGTGCCACCAGCAGAGACGTGGAGGGGAGCTATGGCTACACCTTC.

This sequence joins TRBV13 and TRBJ2-5; 7 bases align to TRBD1. Germline values: CDR1 PRHDT, CDR2 FYEKMQ (reference sequence). The CDR3 sequence is 13 residues long. With V trimmed by 1 base and J by 4 bases, 0 bases remained unmatched. CDR3 in amino acids: CASSLAGGETQYF. DNA of the CDR3: TGTGCCAGCAGCTTAGCAGGGGGAGAGACCCAGTACTTC.

This clone showed up just once. The V and J genes are TRBV28 and TRBJ1-3; no definite D call. Germline values: CDR1 MDHEN, CDR2 SYDVKM. Deletions cut 3 bases from V and 0 bases from J, with 9 bases between. The CDR3 contains 15 residues. CDR3 sequence (DNA): TGTGCCAGCAGTTTGGCCAGGAACTCTGGAAACACCATATATTTT. Residues: CASSLARNSGNTIYF.

The chain recombines TRBV2 with TRBJ1-4; D is possibly TRBD1 (6 bases). The CDR3 spans 12 residues. Looked up from germline, CDR1 is SNHLY and CDR2 is FYNNEI. V gave up 3 bases and J gave up 12 bases, with 11 bases separating them. The DNA of the CDR3 is TGTGCCAGCAGTGATACAGGGAGGGAACTGTTTTTT. It specifies CASSDTGRELFF.

The CDR3 DNA is TGTGCCAGCTCACCGGGACAGGGAAAAGAGACCCAGTACTTC. Its protein is CASSPGQGKETQYF. The chain carries TRBV18 and TRBJ2-5; TRBD1 matches at 9 bases. Germline CDR1 is KGHSH and CDR2 is LQKENI. The length of the CDR3 is 14 residues. The trim removed 3 bases at V and 3 bases at J, leaving 2 bases unmatched.

The genes are TRBV3-1 (or the pseudogene TRBV3-2) and TRBJ2-2; possibly TRBD2 for D (6 bases). CDR1 and CDR2 (germline): LGHDT, YNNKEL (reference sequence). The CDR3 is 17 amino acids. V shed 4 bases and J shed 7 bases, with 22 bases lying between them. CDR3 in DNA: TGTGCCAGCAGCCCAAGGGGAGGCAGGGTCTCGGTCGGGGAGCTGTTTTTT. It encodes CASSPRGGRVSVGELFF.

The V gene is TRBV18, the J gene TRBJ2-6; D may be TRBD1 (5 bases). Per the germline V gene, CDR1 is KGHSH and CDR2 is LQKENI. The length of the CDR3 is 17 residues. V gave up 3 bases and J gave up 0 bases, with 12 bases separating them. The CDR3 DNA sequence: TGTGCCAGCTCACCCCAACAGGTTAGCTCTGGGGCCAACGTCCTGACTTTC. The encoded protein is CASSPQQVSSGANVLTF.

The rearrangement uses TRBV3-1 (or the pseudogene TRBV3-2) and TRBJ2-7; D is unresolved. The CDR3 contains 12 residues. CDR1 LGHDT and CDR2 YNNKEL come from the germline V gene (reference sequence). V lost 0 bases, J lost 3 bases, and 3 bases lay in between. CDR3 nucleotide sequence: TGTGCCAGCAGCCAAGACAGCTACGAGCAGTACTTC. Translation: CASSQDSYEQYF.

CDR3 DNA sequence: TGTGCCAGCAGTTCCCCTAGCGGGGGGGCCAAGGATACGCAGTATTTT. Translation gives CASSSPSGGAKDTQYF. The J gene is TRBJ2-3, the V gene TRBV28; 12 bases line up with TRBD2. The CDR3 is made up of 16 amino acids. The germline CDR1 and CDR2 sequences are MDHEN and SYDVKM. Unmatched junction bases numbered 8, after V lost 4 bases and J lost 6 bases. Supplemented by reference TRBV28 and TRBJ2-3, the full variable domain reads DVKVTQSSRYLVKRTGEKVFLECVQDMDHENMFWYRQDPGLGLRLIYFSYDVKMKEKGDIPEGYSVSREKKERFSLILESASTNQTSMYLCASSSPSGGAKDTQYFGPGTRLTVL.

The rearrangement uses TRBV5-6 and TRBJ1-2; TRBD1 might be the D (6 bases). Trimming cost V 2 bases and J 8 bases, with 16 bases left between them. This CDR3 contains 14 residues. Germline V CDR1 and CDR2: SGHDT, YYEEEE. The CDR3: CASSFRGGHAGYTF. The CDR3 bases are TGTGCCAGCAGCTTCAGGGGAGGTCACGCCGGCTACACCTTC.